The rows below give T cell receptor beta chains drawn from one sample of a study of T cells after yellow fever vaccination. TCRdb itself ran the 5' RACE reads through MiXCR, one entry per CDR3 protein. The sample lists about 330,000 distinct CDR3 sequences; 6.8% were seen once. Sample: PBMCs, taken 35 to 50 days after the first yellow fever vaccination. These receptors all come from a man between 18 and 29 years old who received the YFV17D yellow fever vaccine. The CDR3 runs from the conserved cysteine through the conserved F or W. D genes are given only for firm matches. Size is omitted from some rows. Given values are once, few, many or a class for expanded clones.

CAISESAARLTDTQYF	TGTGCCATCAGTGAGTCGGCGGCTCGGCTTACAGATACGCAGTATTTT	TRBV10-3	16	.	.	TRBJ2-3
CASSRGRSQETQYF	TGTGCCAGCAGTAGGGGCAGATCTCAAGAGACCCAGTACTTC	TRBV2	14	few	.	TRBJ2-5
CASSRDRSSYEQYF	TGTGCCAGCAGCAGGGACCGCAGCTCCTACGAGCAGTACTTC	TRBV7-2	14	many	.	TRBJ2-7
CASSFGTANYEQYF	TGTGCCAGCAGTTTCGGGACAGCCAACTACGAGCAGTACTTC	TRBV12-3/TRBV12-4	14	few	TRBD1	TRBJ2-7
CASRQASTDTQYF	TGTGCCTCCCGACAGGCTAGCACAGATACGCAGTATTTT	TRBV15	13	.	.	TRBJ2-3
CASRKAGPGTTDTQYF	TGTGCCAGCAGGAAGGCAGGTCCGGGCACCACAGATACGCAGTATTTT	TRBV7-6	16	many	.	TRBJ2-3
CASSLPTNTGELFF	TGTGCCAGCAGCTTACCTACTAACACCGGGGAGCTGTTTTTT	TRBV7-9	14	few	.	TRBJ2-2
CSARALGGSYEQYF	TGCAGTGCTAGAGCTTTGGGAGGTTCCTACGAGCAGTACTTC	TRBV20-1	14	.	.	TRBJ2-7
CASSSPGVYGYTF	TGTGCCAGCAGTTCCCCCGGGGTCTATGGCTACACCTTC	TRBV6-5	13	.	.	TRBJ1-2
CASSLDRAISYEQYF	TGTGCCAGCAGCTTAGACAGGGCAATCTCCTACGAGCAGTACTTC	TRBV7-6	15	.	.	TRBJ2-7
CAISDNGEAFF	TGTGCCATCAGTGACAATGGTGAAGCTTTCTTT	TRBV10-3	11	few	.	TRBJ1-1
CASSLDHRDGYTF	TGTGCCAGCAGCTTGGACCACAGGGATGGCTACACCTTC	TRBV5-6	13	few	.	TRBJ1-2
CALGQTYEQYF	TGTGCCTTAGGACAGACCTACGAGCAGTACTTC	TRBV30	11	.	.	TRBJ2-7
CASSFAGASNQPQHF	TGTGCCAGCAGCTTCGCCGGAGCTAGCAATCAGCCCCAGCATTTT	TRBV5-6	15	few	.	TRBJ1-5
CASSQDGTGFMNTEAFF	TGTGCCAGCAGCCAAGATGGAACAGGGTTTATGAACACTGAAGCTTTCTTT	TRBV3-1	17	few	.	TRBJ1-1
CASELGRGSTEAFF	TGTGCCAGCGAGCTAGGTCGTGGGAGCACTGAAGCTTTCTTT	TRBV7-9	14	few	.	TRBJ1-1
CASSPSGLAGALTDTQYF	TGTGCCAGCAGCCCCTCGGGACTAGCGGGGGCCCTCACAGATACGCAGTATTTT	TRBV11-2	18	.	TRBD2	TRBJ2-3
CASSPMRGTADNEQFF	TGCGCCAGCAGCCCGATGAGAGGAACGGCTGACAATGAGCAGTTCTTC	TRBV4-3	16	many	.	TRBJ2-1
CASSVLRNPNTGELFF	TGTGCCAGCAGCGTTTTGCGTAACCCCAACACCGGGGAGCTGTTTTTT	TRBV9	16	few	.	TRBJ2-2
CATSRGGRSGSPYNEQFF	TGTGCCACCAGCAGAGGGGGTCGTTCGGGGAGCCCCTACAATGAGCAGTTCTTC	TRBV15	18	few	.	TRBJ2-1
CASSPASGGGNEQFF	TGCGCCAGCAGCCCCGCTAGCGGGGGGGGGAATGAGCAGTTCTTC	TRBV5-1	15	.	TRBD2	TRBJ2-1
CASSEGTSGGDTQYF	TGTGCCAGCTCTGAGGGGACTAGCGGGGGTGATACGCAGTATTTT	TRBV11-2	15	.	TRBD2	TRBJ2-3
CSGTQGADEQFF	TGCAGCGGAACACAGGGGGCAGATGAGCAGTTCTTC	TRBV29-1	12	.	TRBD1	TRBJ2-1
CASRKGTVPETQYF	TGTGCCAGCAGAAAAGGGACAGTGCCAGAGACCCAGTACTTC	TRBV6-1	14	few	TRBD1	TRBJ2-5
CASSQLQGANQPQHF	TGCGCCAGCAGCCAGTTACAGGGGGCCAATCAGCCCCAGCATTTT	TRBV4-1	15	few	TRBD1	TRBJ1-5
CASSYSKGSYGYTF	TGTGCCAGCAGTTACTCGAAGGGGAGCTATGGCTACACCTTC	TRBV6-5	14	many	.	TRBJ1-2
CASSVGAAEADTQYF	TGTGCCAGCAGCGTAGGGGCGGCGGAAGCAGATACGCAGTATTTT	TRBV9	15	.	.	TRBJ2-3
CASSLDLRNRRETQYF	TGTGCCAGCAGCTTAGATTTGAGGAACCGGAGGGAGACCCAGTACTTC	TRBV7-2	16	few	.	TRBJ2-5
CASSLQGRFPEAFF	TGTGCCAGCAGTCTACAGGGAAGGTTCCCTGAAGCTTTCTTT	TRBV28	14	many	.	TRBJ1-1
CSVGSGRNSPLHF	TGCAGCGTTGGATCCGGGCGGAATTCACCCCTCCACTTT	TRBV29-1	13	few	.	TRBJ1-6
CASSFWGGRQYF	TGTGCCAGCAGTTTTTGGGGGGGGAGGCAGTACTTC	TRBV12-3/TRBV12-4	12	many	TRBD2	TRBJ2-7
CASSFGGSDSGANVLTF	TGTGCCAGCAGCTTTGGGGGTTCCGACTCTGGGGCCAACGTCCTGACTTTC	TRBV7-6	17	few	.	TRBJ2-6
CASSFSGTSDNIKYF	TGTGCCAGCAGCTTTTCGGGGACTAGCGACAACATTAAGTACTTC	TRBV7-2	15	.	TRBD2	TRBJ2-4
CASSLIRDGTGELFF	TGTGCCAGCAGCTTAATTCGCGATGGCACCGGGGAGCTGTTTTTT	TRBV7-3	15	.	.	TRBJ2-2
CASSPVGGETQYF	TGTGCCAGCTCACCAGTCGGAGGGGAGACCCAGTACTTC	TRBV18	13	many	.	TRBJ2-5
CASSFRPSGANVLTF	TGCGCCAGCAGCTTCAGACCCTCTGGGGCCAACGTCCTGACTTTC	TRBV5-1	15	many	.	TRBJ2-6
CARSPRLRGLFF	TGTGCCAGGAGCCCCAGGCTCCGCGGGCTGTTTTTT	TRBV5-6	12	.	.	TRBJ2-2
CAWSAAPESGELFF	TGTGCCTGGAGTGCGGCTCCGGAGTCCGGGGAGCTGTTTTTT	TRBV30	14	many	.	TRBJ2-2
CASSRQGAESYGYTF	TGTGCCAGCAGCCGACAGGGGGCGGAAAGCTATGGCTACACCTTC	TRBV3-1	15	many	TRBD1	TRBJ1-2
CASSPGGAVQETQYF	TGTGCCAGCAGCCCCGGAGGAGCGGTGCAAGAGACCCAGTACTTC	TRBV11-3	15	few	.	TRBJ2-5
CASSFSRGPGNEQFF	TGTGCCAGCAGCTTTTCAAGGGGGCCGGGGAATGAGCAGTTCTTC	TRBV7-3	15	few	TRBD1	TRBJ2-1
CASSLEPADTQYF	TGCGCCAGCAGCTTGGAACCCGCGGATACGCAGTATTTT	TRBV5-1	13	many	.	TRBJ2-3
CASSLAAGANTEAFF	TGTGCCAGCAGCTTAGCGGCGGGGGCGAACACTGAAGCTTTCTTT	TRBV7-2	15	.	.	TRBJ1-1
CASSKSRDTVSNEQFF	TGTGCCAGCAGCAAATCCCGGGACACAGTTAGCAATGAGCAGTTCTTC	TRBV7-3	16	few	.	TRBJ2-1
CASSVLAGKQETQYF	TGTGCCAGCAGTGTACTAGCGGGGAAACAAGAGACCCAGTACTTC	TRBV27	15	.	TRBD2	TRBJ2-5
CASSDIPGDPNYGYTF	TGCGCCAGCAGCGACATCCCAGGAGACCCTAACTATGGCTACACCTTC	TRBV5-1	16	.	.	TRBJ1-2
CSARDLRGETQYF	TGCAGTGCTAGAGATTTGAGGGGCGAGACCCAGTACTTC	TRBV20-1	13	many	.	TRBJ2-5
CASSLVVTEGTQYF	TGTGCCAGCAGCTTAGTAGTCACGGAGGGCACGCAGTATTTT	TRBV11-2	14	many	.	TRBJ2-3
CASSEGGGTNIQYF	TGCGCCAGCAGCGAGGGTGGGGGGACAAACATTCAGTACTTC	TRBV4-1	14	few	.	TRBJ2-4
CATSDFRSAPLQAQRETQYF	TGTGCCACCAGTGACTTTAGATCCGCACCGCTACAGGCACAAAGGGAGACCCAGTACTTC	TRBV24-1	20	many	.	TRBJ2-5
CASSQALTGTSSSYNEQFF	TGTGCCAGCAGCCAAGCCCTCACCGGGACTAGCAGCTCCTACAATGAGCAGTTCTTC	TRBV4-2	19	.	TRBD2	TRBJ2-1
CASSFSGLNEKLFF	TGTGCCAGCAGTTTTTCGGGGCTTAATGAAAAACTGTTTTTT	TRBV12-3/TRBV12-4	14	few	.	TRBJ1-4
CASRGLASGGYTQYF	TGTGCCAGCAGGGGATTGGCTAGCGGGGGATATACGCAGTATTTT	TRBV6-2/TRBV6-3	15	few	TRBD2	TRBJ2-3
CAWSVFNRPPYEQYF	TGTGCCTGGAGCGTCTTTAACCGACCCCCCTACGAGCAGTACTTC	TRBV30	15	.	.	TRBJ2-7
CASSDGRGTEAFF	TGTGCCAGCTCCGACGGGAGGGGCACTGAAGCTTTCTTT	TRBV18	13	few	.	TRBJ1-1
CAISPSPGTGLNTEAFF	TGTGCCATCAGCCCAAGTCCCGGGACAGGTCTGAACACTGAAGCTTTCTTT	TRBV10-3	17	.	TRBD1	TRBJ1-1
CASSSRDRGEEQYF	TGTGCCAGCAGTTCCCGAGACAGGGGTGAAGAGCAGTACTTC	TRBV6-5	14	many	TRBD1	TRBJ2-7
CASSLDGNQKKLFF	TGCGCCAGCAGCTTAGACGGTAACCAGAAAAAACTGTTTTTT	TRBV5-1	14	.	.	TRBJ1-4
CASSLILADTQYF	TGCGCCAGCAGCTTGATTCTGGCAGATACGCAGTATTTT	TRBV5-1	13	.	.	TRBJ2-3